Listed here are 22 T cell receptor beta chains from one sample, sequenced in a study of T cell repertoires in cytomegalovirus infection. TCRdb re-analysed the reads in MiXCR, keeping a single row per CDR3 protein. This sample carries 740,000 or so distinct CDR3 sequences, 35% to 40% of them seen once, and the ten largest clones take 2.5% to 3.5%. The sequenced sample was PBMCs. Every receptor here comes from a human donor in good health (CMV status not recorded). Some clones in this sample may be carry-over from other donors' samples.

This clonotype appeared a few times. The rearrangement links TRBV27 to TRBJ1-6, with D perhaps matching TRBD1 (6 bases). V was cut by 7 bases and J by 7 bases, with 14 bases left in between. CDR3 length: 14 amino acids. Looked up from germline, CDR1 is MNHEY and CDR2 is SMNVEV (reference sequence). CDR3 DNA: TGTGCCAGCAAACTGTGGACAGAGAATTCACCCCTCCACTTT. This gives the protein CASKLWTENSPLHF.

This clonotype has more than one count but fewer than ten. CDR3 sequence: CASSTRSKRETQYF. CDR3 DNA: TGTGCCAGTAGTACCCGGAGTAAGCGGGAGACCCAGTACTTC. J is TRBJ2-5 and V is TRBV19, with D perhaps matching TRBD2 (5 bases). In germline, CDR1 is LNHDA, CDR2 SQIVND (reference sequence). The CDR3 is 14 amino acids. The V gene lost 4 bases and the J gene lost 5 bases, with 14 bases spanning the gap.

The gene calls are TRBV23-1 and TRBJ2-1; D is unresolved. TRBV23-1 is an open reading frame, and its role is uncertain. The CDR3 covers 14 residues. V was pared by 8 bases and J by 2 bases, with 13 bases between. The CDR3 nucleotides read TGCGCCAGCCCAAGGTGGGGAACCTACAATGAGCAGTTCTTC. Translated: CASPRWGTYNEQFF.

The genes are TRBV7-8 and TRBJ1-1; D uncertain. Trimming took off 0 bases at V and 5 bases at J, with 13 bases between the two ends. This CDR3 spans 15 amino acids. In germline, CDR1 is SGHVS, CDR2 FQNEAQ. CDR3 amino acids: CASSLAILGLTEAFF. The CDR3 bases are TGTGCCAGCAGCTTAGCGATCCTCGGGTTGACTGAAGCTTTCTTT.

This clonotype came up once. At one end, the junction sequence differs from germline, possibly due to a read error. CDR3 loop: CASSLVQGLETQSF. In nucleotides, the CDR3 is TGTGCCAGCAGCTTAGTTCAGGGGTTGGAGACCCAGTCCTTC. The chain recombines TRBV7-2 with TRBJ2-5; D might be TRBD1 (6 bases). This CDR3 region has 14 residues. Per the germline V gene, CDR1 is SGHTA and CDR2 is FQGNSA.

The table lists this clonotype with a count of one. The CDR3 DNA sequence: TGCAGCGTTTTTTTCCCCCTTTCCCTGAACACTGAAGCTTTCTTT. This gives the protein CSVFFPLSLNTEAFF. The chain combines TRBV29-1 with TRBJ1-1; no firm D call. Trimming stripped 5 bases from V and 0 bases from J, with 16 bases between. This CDR3 is 15 amino acids long. Germline V gives CDR1 SQVTM, CDR2 ANQGSEA.

This clonotype was observed at least ten times. The chain links TRBV7-2 to TRBJ1-1; a weak D match, TRBD1 (6 bases). The CDR3 totals 15 residues. Germline V gene lookup returns CDR1 SGHTA and CDR2 FQGNSA. Trimming took off 8 bases at V and 8 bases at J, with 24 bases between the two ends. CDR3 in amino acids: CASRLMRTAPVEAFF. CDR3 sequence (DNA): TGTGCCAGCCGCCTAATGCGGACAGCCCCTGTCGAAGCTTTCTTT.

Remarks on this clonotype: This may come from a read error, since a much larger clone is one base off. The chain joins TRBV7-2 to TRBJ2-1; 10 nucleotides line up with TRBD2. The V gene end was trimmed by 3 bases and the J gene end by 10 bases; junction bases not matched to a gene: 15. Looked up from germline, CDR1 is SGHTA and CDR2 is FQGNSA. The CDR3 is 17 amino acids. This CDR3 reads CASSFSGSGRAQKEQFF. The CDR3 DNA reads as TGTGCCAGCAGCTTTTCGGGGAGCGGGAGGGCCCAAAAGGAGCAGTTCTTC.

The chain is built from TRBV7-6 and TRBJ1-5; D possibly corresponds to TRBD1 (6 bases). The CDR3 contains 16 residues. The germline CDR1 and CDR2 sequences are SGHVS and FNYEAQ. V gave up 4 bases and J gave up 2 bases, with 15 bases separating them. In DNA, the CDR3 is TGTGCCAGCAGCTCGGGGGGGGGGCCTGGCAATCAGCCCCAGCATTTT. Residues: CASSSGGGPGNQPQHF.

Notes on this clonotype: A much more abundant neighbour one base away suggests this may be a read error. This chain uses TRBV7-2 with TRBJ2-2, with 7 nucleotides matching TRBD1. Germline-derived CDR1 and CDR2 are SGHTA and FQGNSA. Losses at the gene ends were 5 bases for V and 3 bases for J; bases not matched to a gene: 9. The length of the CDR3 is 16 residues. CDR3 DNA sequence: TGTGCCAGCAGCGTAAGGGCAGGGGGAGACACCGGGGAGCTGTTTTTT. Protein: CASSVRAGGDTGELFF.

With respect to this clonotype: This likely comes from a read error, as the CDR3 has no conserved phenylalanine or tryptophan at its end. The chain links TRBV7-9 to TRBJ2-3; D call uncertain. Germline V lookup: CDR1 SEHNR, CDR2 FQNEAQ (reference sequence). The V end was cut by 4 bases, the J end by 0 bases, with 17 bases between. This CDR3 is 17 amino acids long. CDR3 nucleotides: TGTGCCAGCAGCTCCGTGACCCACCAAAGGAGCACAGATACGCAGTATTTG. Translated, it gives CASSSVTHQRSTDTQYL.

The chain carries TRBV27 and TRBJ2-1; 8 bases are a match to TRBD2. CDR3 size: 16 residues. The V gene end was trimmed by 4 bases and the J gene end by 6 bases; junction bases not matched to a gene: 11. Germline V gene sequence: CDR1 MNHEY, CDR2 SMNVEV (reference sequence). The CDR3, as DNA: TGTGCCAGCAGTTACATGGGAACTAGCGGTATCAATGAGCAGTTCTTC. Translation: CASSYMGTSGINEQFF.

This clonotype came up a few times. The V and J genes are TRBV6-1 and TRBJ2-5; D is perhaps TRBD2 (5 bases). The germline V gene encodes CDR1 MNHNS and CDR2 SASEGT. The CDR3 spans 13 residues. V was clipped by 3 bases and J by 4 bases, with 9 bases between them. In nucleotides, the CDR3 is TGTGCCAGCAGTGAGACTGGAGGAGAGACCCAGTACTTC. Translating gives CASSETGGETQYF.

At least ten counts were recorded for this clonotype. The chain carries TRBV7-2 and TRBJ2-7; 8 positions agree with TRBD1. V lost 4 bases to trimming and J lost 3 bases; unmatched junction nucleotides: 2. The germline CDR1 and CDR2 sequences are SGHTA and FQGNSA. The CDR3 runs to 13 residues. CDR3 sequence: CASSSRGLYEQYF. In nucleotides, the CDR3 is TGTGCCAGCAGCTCCAGGGGGCTCTACGAGCAGTACTTC.

This clonotype was found a few times. V usage is TRBV6-5 and J usage is TRBJ2-2; either TRBD1 or TRBD2 may fit D (5 bases each). The CDR3 runs 16 residues. The V and J ends lost 6 bases and 5 bases respectively, with 19 bases between them. The germline CDR1 and CDR2 sequences are MNHEY and SVGAGI. The CDR3 reads CASSNSGTALTGELFF. In nucleotides, the CDR3 is TGTGCCAGCAGCAACTCCGGGACGGCATTGACCGGGGAGCTGTTTTTT.

The chain is built from TRBV6-2 or TRBV6-3 and TRBJ2-1, with TRBD1 matching over 11 bases. The CDR3 consists of 14 residues. Per germline, CDR1 MNHEY and CDR2 SVGEGT. V shed 6 bases, J shed 8 bases, and the junction held 6 bases outside the gene matches. The CDR3 reads CASSQGQGVDEQFF. The CDR3 region has the DNA TGTGCCAGCAGCCAGGGACAGGGGGTAGATGAGCAGTTCTTC.

This clonotype was observed a handful of times. The chain links TRBV28 to TRBJ1-5; D not resolved. Trimming removed 6 bases from V and 4 bases from J, with 10 bases in between. This CDR3 region has 13 residues. Germline CDR1 reads MDHEN; CDR2 reads SYDVKM. CDR3 residues: CASSPRPNQPQHF. In DNA form, the CDR3 reads TGTGCCAGCAGCCCCCGACCGAATCAGCCCCAGCATTTT.

The V call is TRBV28, the J call TRBJ2-7; tentatively, D is TRBD1 or TRBD2 (5 bases each). CDR1 MDHEN and CDR2 SYDVKM come from the germline V gene. CDR3 size: 13 residues. The germline V and J ends were trimmed by 3 bases and 6 bases, with 12 bases remaining between them. The DNA for the CDR3 is TGTGCCAGCAGTTTGCAGGGACCGGCCGAGCAGTACTTC. Its translation: CASSLQGPAEQYF.

The CDR3 DNA sequence: TGCAGTGCTCCAGGTGGGGGGAGATCTCGGGAGCAGTACTTC. Translating gives CSAPGGGRSREQYF. The J gene is TRBJ2-7, the V gene TRBV20-1; maybe TRBD2 (6 bases). Germline V gene data show CDR1 as DFQATT and CDR2 as SNEGSKA (reference sequence). This CDR3 is 14 amino acids long. The germline V and J ends were trimmed by 5 bases and 7 bases, with 21 bases remaining between them.

This clonotype was observed a handful of times. Mismatch with germline at one junction end may stem from a read error. The chain carries TRBV10-2 and TRBJ2-7; perhaps D is TRBD1 or TRBD2 (5 bases each). This CDR3 spans 15 amino acids. Germline-derived CDR1 and CDR2 are WSHSY and SAAADI. The CDR3 reads CASTEFPGSPYEQYF. CDR3 sequence (DNA): TGCGCCAGCACTGAGTTCCCAGGGAGTCCCTACGAGCAGTACTTC.

The gene calls are TRBV7-8 and TRBJ1-1; D gene uncertain. In germline, CDR1 is SGHVS, CDR2 FQNEAQ. This CDR3 spans 14 amino acids. Between the trimmed V and J ends, which lost 2 bases and 4 bases, there was a span of 11 bases. This chain's CDR3 is CASSLPSGSTEAFF. CDR3 in DNA: TGTGCCAGCAGCTTACCCTCGGGGAGCACTGAAGCTTTCTTT.

In this sample, this clonotype turned up many times. V and J are TRBV7-2 and TRBJ2-1; TRBD2 aligns across 11 bases. Trimming cost V 3 bases and J 6 bases; bases outside gene matches: 10. Germline V gene sequence: CDR1 SGHTA, CDR2 FQGNSA. There are 17 residues in the CDR3. The CDR3 spells CASSFTSGGPMSNEQFF. The DNA of the CDR3 is TGTGCCAGCAGCTTTACTAGCGGGGGCCCTATGAGCAATGAGCAGTTCTTC.